A selection of T cell receptor beta chains follows, all from one sample in a study of blood T cell repertoires in COVID-19. The method was immunoSEQ multiplex PCR; TCRdb's version includes in-frame clones alone and lacks a portion of them. Among fewer than 300,000 clones listed, approximately 82% were seen once. Sequences were obtained from peripheral blood. These receptors all come from an older woman with active or convalescent COVID-19. Both conserved end residues are part of each CDR3. Each record gives: clone size, V gene, CDR3 protein. The size field is filled for only some rows; it gives once, few, many or a size class.

.	TRBV7-6	CASSKRGQGAVEQYF
once	TRBV6-2/TRBV6-3	CASSYSGLAGSYNEQFF
.	TRBV2	CASSDLASRNEQFF
.	TRBV12-3/TRBV12-4	CASTVWGGGYTF
.	TRBV7-8	CASSLVGGSWETQYF
.	TRBV2	CASSLTGSWAEAFF
.	TRBV12-3/TRBV12-4	CASSPGGGETQYF
once	TRBV11-2	CASSPGTSGVLGANVLTF
once	TRBV28	CASSLDRTNEKLFF
.	TRBV20-1	CSASWTYNEQFF
.	TRBV7-6	CASSGPLAASYNEQFF
.	TRBV9	CASSGQGLGPFGNTIYF
.	TRBV3-1/TRBV3-2	CASSQTGKTGGYTF
.	TRBV5-8	CASRRDLGGQPQHF
.	TRBV7-9	CASSLESGGDGYEQYF
.	TRBV27	CASSRRTSAADTQYF
.	TRBV5-1	CASSRGQGDEKLFF
.	TRBV10-1	CASSTAGVPYEQYF
.	TRBV19	CASRDGGVQETQYF
.	TRBV5-6	CASSLDRGGSYNSPLHF
.	TRBV19	CASSQQSGQETQYF
.	TRBV7-2	CASSLQRGSYNEQFF
.	TRBV4-1	CASSPMLASSYEQYF
.	TRBV2	CASRTGSVQETQYF
.	TRBV28	CASSLVSGRSGEQFF
.	TRBV5-1	CASSGGTGSYNSPLHF